Below are 20 T cell receptor beta chains sequenced from a single sample in a study of a mutant IDH1 vaccine in newly diagnosed glioma. These receptors' targets are unknown. Stated time point: week 11, during vaccination. The content of each vaccine dose was 300 ug of mutant IDH1 20-mer peptide, and topical imiquimod accompanied it. The method was immunoSEQ multiplex PCR; TCRdb's version includes in-frame clones alone and lacks a portion of them. The profile shows tens of thousands of clones, more than 80% of them singletons. The sequenced sample was PBMCs, obtained from a glioma patient whose treatment included an IDH1 peptide vaccine. The source is a man aged 25-45 years with glioma.

The chain uses TRBV7-3 and TRBJ2-3; the D is unclear. V dropped 0 bases and J dropped 5 bases, with 6 bases sitting between them. The CDR3 loop spans 13 amino acids. CDR1 is SGHTA and CDR2 is FQGTGA in the germline V gene. CDR3 nucleotides: TGTGCCAGCAGCTTAACGATGGGAGATACGCAGTATTTT. Protein sequence: CASSLTMGDTQYF.

The V gene is TRBV7-2, the J gene TRBJ2-7, with D perhaps matching TRBD2 (7 bases). There are 14 residues in the CDR3. Trimming pared 1 base from V and 4 bases from J, leaving 11 bases between. The germline gives CDR1 SGHTA, CDR2 FQGNSA. In nucleotides, the CDR3 is TGTGCCAGCAGCTTAGGGGGGGGCGCATACGAGCAGTACTTC. It codes for CASSLGGGAYEQYF. The variable domain in full, completed from reference TRBV7-2 and TRBJ2-7, reads GAGVSQSPSNKVTEKGKDVELRCDPISGHTALYWYRQSLGQGLEFLIYFQGNSAPDKSGLPSDRFSAERTGGSVSTLTIQRTQQEDSAVYLCASSLGGGAYEQYFGPGTRLTVT.

The chain carries TRBV29-1 and TRBJ1-5; tentative D call: TRBD1 (5 bases). CDR3 length: 14 residues. With 0 bases removed from V and 7 bases from J, the gap between germline ends came to 13 bases. Germline CDR1 SQVTM, CDR2 ANQGSEA. CDR3 in DNA: TGCAGCGTTGAAGAGGGAGGGACGGGCCAGCCCCAGCATTTT. As protein: CSVEEGGTGQPQHF.

The chain recombines TRBV5-8 with TRBJ1-3; D is unresolved. Trimming took off 6 bases at V and 4 bases at J, with 14 bases between the two ends. The length of the CDR3 is 14 residues. In germline, CDR1 is SGHTS, CDR2 YDEGEE. CDR3 nucleotides: TGTGCCAGCACCCGGAGGGAGGTCGGAAACACCATATATTTT. It yields the protein CASTRREVGNTIYF.

J is TRBJ1-2 and V is TRBV6-1; no clear D. The CDR3 is made up of 15 amino acids. Germline loops: CDR1 MNHNS, CDR2 SASEGT. Trimming took off 1 base at V and 4 bases at J, with 13 bases between the two ends. The CDR3 region has the DNA TGTGCCAGCAGTGAAGGGTGGACCCGGAGCTATGGCTACACCTTC. It yields the protein CASSEGWTRSYGYTF.

The chain recombines TRBV29-1 with TRBJ1-2; D unclear. The germline gives CDR1 SQVTM, CDR2 ANQGSEA. This CDR3 has 14 residues. V lost 4 bases and J lost 0, with 12 bases in between. This CDR3 is CSVVGSETNYGYTF. Written as DNA, the CDR3 is TGCAGCGTTGTGGGGTCGGAGACTAACTATGGCTACACCTTC.

The rearrangement uses TRBV7-2 and TRBJ2-3; D is perhaps TRBD2 (6 bases). CDR3 size: 19 residues. V was trimmed by 5 bases and J by 6 bases, leaving 30 bases between them. CDR1 is SGHTA and CDR2 is FQGNSA in the germline V gene. CDR3 sequence (DNA): TGTGCCAGCAGCGGCAAGGAGGGCCTCGGGGGTGAGTCTCGGGATACGCAGTATTTT. Its translation: CASSGKEGLGGESRDTQYF.

V is TRBV7-2 and J is TRBJ2-1; 7 positions match TRBD1. The germline V gene has CDR1 SGHTA and CDR2 FQGNSA. CDR3 length: 15 amino acids. The J segment lost 0 bases and the V segment lost 3 bases, leaving 2 bases of the junction unmatched. CDR3 sequence (DNA): TGTGCCAGCAGCTTGCAGGGGGTCTCCTACAATGAGCAGTTCTTC. This translates into CASSLQGVSYNEQFF.

V and J are TRBV2 and TRBJ1-2, with TRBD1 identical over 7 bases. V was pared by 5 bases and J by 5 bases, with 5 bases of the junction left unmatched. The CDR3 length is 13 residues. CDR1 SNHLY and CDR2 FYNNEI come from the germline V gene. CDR3 sequence (DNA): TGTGCCAGCAGTAGGGCAGGGGGGTATGGCTACACCTTC. This translates into CASSRAGGYGYTF.

The DNA for the CDR3 is TGTGCCACCGGGACTGGGAGGCACGGGGAGCTGTTTTTT. This gives the protein CATGTGRHGELFF. V and J are TRBV5-6 and TRBJ2-2; TRBD2 is a possible D gene (6 bases). The CDR3 extends over 13 amino acids. In germline, CDR1 is SGHDT, CDR2 YYEEEE. Between the trimmed V and J ends, which lost 9 bases and 7 bases, there was a span of 16 bases.

V and J are TRBV7-2 and TRBJ2-1, with 7 bases aligning to TRBD1. Germline lookup yields CDR1 SGHTA and CDR2 FQGNSA. V lost 2 bases, J lost 7 bases, and 14 bases stayed unmatched. The CDR3 runs to 17 residues. CDR3 loop: CASSLSQPWDSQNEQFF. For the CDR3, the DNA is TGTGCCAGCAGCTTATCCCAACCATGGGACAGCCAGAATGAGCAGTTCTTC.

The chain carries TRBV9 and TRBJ2-3; 8 bases map to TRBD2. With 8 bases clipped from V and 0 bases from J, the junction kept 14 bases outside the gene matches. The CDR3 covers 17 residues. In germline, CDR1 is SGDLS, CDR2 YYNGEE. CDR3 amino acids: CASTPGLEVASTDTQYF. DNA for the CDR3: TGTGCCAGTACGCCGGGACTAGAGGTGGCGAGCACAGATACGCAGTATTTT.

This clone has a handful of counts. CDR3 amino acids: CASGWTGELFF. Written as DNA, the CDR3 is TGTGCCAGCGGGTGGACCGGGGAGCTGTTTTTT. V is TRBV9 and J is TRBJ2-2; no clear D gene. The germline V and J ends were trimmed by 7 bases and 5 bases, with 6 bases remaining between them. Germline CDR1 is SGDLS and CDR2 is YYNGEE. The CDR3 spans 11 residues.

The chain couples TRBV6-6 to TRBJ2-2; 7 bases are a match to TRBD1. This CDR3 has 15 residues. Germline lookup yields CDR1 MNHNY and CDR2 SVGAGI (reference sequence). J lost 0 bases, V lost 6 bases, and 4 bases had no gene match. CDR3: CASRGQGANTGELFF. DNA of the CDR3: TGTGCCAGCAGGGGGCAGGGGGCGAACACCGGGGAGCTGTTTTTT.

The V gene is TRBV4-1, the J gene TRBJ2-1, with TRBD2 identical over 8 bases. This CDR3 is built from 17 residues. The trim removed 4 bases at V and 5 bases at J, leaving 13 bases unmatched. The germline gives CDR1 MGHRA, CDR2 YSYEKL. CDR3 DNA sequence: TGCGCCAGCAGCCTAAAATTCGGGAGGGAAGTAAACAATGAGCAGTTCTTC. It encodes CASSLKFGREVNNEQFF.

The J gene is TRBJ1-4, the V gene TRBV4-3; the D gene is possibly TRBD1 (6 bases). Germline CDR1 LGHNA, CDR2 YSLEER. V lost 0 bases to trimming and J lost 8 bases, with 19 bases between them. CDR3 length: 17 amino acids. The CDR3 loop reads CASSQDLLLGGREKLFF. The CDR3 DNA sequence: TGCGCCAGCAGCCAAGATCTGCTGCTAGGGGGACGGGAAAAACTGTTTTTT.

The rearrangement links TRBV4-1 to TRBJ1-2, with D possibly TRBD1 on 5 matching bases. Trimming took off 0 bases at V and 7 bases at J, with 12 bases between the two ends. The germline V gene has CDR1 MGHRA and CDR2 YSYEKL. The CDR3 length is 14 residues. CDR3 sequence (DNA): TGCGCCAGCAGCCAAGAGGGGACTTTGGCTGGCTACACCTTC. Amino acids: CASSQEGTLAGYTF.

The chain is built from TRBV4-1 and TRBJ2-7, with D tentatively TRBD1 or TRBD2 (5 bases each). Germline V CDR1 and CDR2: MGHRA, YSYEKL. V lost 3 bases and J lost 1, with 25 bases in between. There are 19 residues in the CDR3. CDR3 DNA: TGCGCCAGCAGCCAGGTACCTCGGGACCCAACCTTTCCGTCCTACGAGCAGTACTTC. Its protein is CASSQVPRDPTFPSYEQYF.

The DNA for the CDR3 is TGTGCCTGGAGTGTAAAACGGGGGGCAAGCACAGATACGCAGTATTTT. Translated: CAWSVKRGASTDTQYF. J is TRBJ2-3 and V is TRBV30; weak D call: TRBD2 (7 bases). The CDR3 extends over 16 amino acids. From germline, CDR1 is GTSNPN and CDR2 SVGIG (reference sequence). The ends were cut back, 0 bases at V and 0 bases at J, with 13 bases in the middle. The full variable domain, completed using reference TRBV30 and TRBJ2-3, is SQTIHQWPATLVQPVGSPLSLECTVEGTSNPNLYWYRQAAGRGLQLLFYSVGIGQISSEVPQNLSASRPQDRQFILSSKKLLLSDSGFYLCAWSVKRGASTDTQYFGPGTRLTVL.

Sample share makes this clone medium-sized. This rearrangement joins TRBV11-2 to TRBJ2-7; D perhaps matches TRBD1 (5 bases). Deletions cut 1 base from V and 4 bases from J, with 8 bases between. CDR1 and CDR2 (germline): SGHAT, FQNNGV. This CDR3 has 13 amino acids. The CDR3 DNA reads TGTGCCAGCAGCTTAGGAGCAGGGTACGAGCAGTACTTC. Translated, it gives CASSLGAGYEQYF.